The clone carrying this TCR beta chain came up many times. Its cognate antigen is unknown. CDR1 MNHEY and CDR2 SMNVEV come from the germline V gene (reference sequence). The CDR3 contains 17 residues. V lost 6 bases to trimming and J lost 0 bases; unmatched junction nucleotides: 11. This sample is drawn from a study of early T cells in non-severe SARS-CoV-2 infection. In the study overall: Sequencing was performed on bulk RNA from unsorted whole blood, leaving chains unpaired. Study outcomes and limitations: The study's VDJdb matching favored anti-spike CD8 responses and missed private and CD4 specificities.

The protocol attached unique molecular identifiers to individual cDNA molecules. MiXCR was run by TCRdb on the 5' RACE reads, yielding one entry per CDR3 protein. The sample yields roughly 52,000 distinct CDR3 sequences, more than 6.5% seen once. Sequenced material: whole blood, taken at baseline. The V gene is TRBV27, the J gene TRBJ1-3, with TRBD1 matching 7 bases. This TCR was sampled from an adult who was a healthcare worker with PCR-confirmed SARS-CoV-2 infection or an uninfected control (not recorded which). CDR3 region: CASRGLMGTDSGNTIYF. For the CDR3, the DNA is TGTGCCAGCAGGGGCCTGATGGGGACAGACTCTGGAAACACCATATATTTT.